The sample holds a few counts of the clone carrying this T cell receptor (beta chain). Its matching antigen is unknown. These data are taken from a study of T-cell memory formation after mild COVID-19. The CDR3 is 16 residues long. V gave up 4 bases and J gave up 8 bases, with 23 bases separating them. From germline, CDR1 is MGHDK and CDR2 SYGVNS. Constant-segment primers served in 5'RACE that generated TCR alpha and TCR beta cDNA libraries bearing sample barcodes and UMIs. TCRdb itself ran the 5' RACE reads through MiXCR, one entry per CDR3 protein. The data hold roughly 250,000 distinct CDR3 sequences, with about 16% observed a single time. General study results and limits: The authors left the SARS-CoV-2 specificity of second-wave clones peaking on day 37 unconfirmed. From day 15 to 85, contracting clones were balanced between CD4 and CD8, whereas later expanders leaned toward CD4+.

The chain combines TRBV25-1 with TRBJ1-2; unclear D gene. The receptor was isolated from a man younger than 35 who had mild COVID-19 (a few samples of this study predate the infection). Cell type and time point are not known. The sequenced material came from PBMCs or a T cell subset sorted from them (not recorded which). The CDR3 protein is CASSGGGGRALEGYTF. CDR3 sequence (DNA): TGTGCCAGCAGTGGTGGCGGCGGACGAGCCCTGGAGGGCTACACCTTC.